This TCR beta chain came from a study of shared clonotypes between healthy human individuals. With regard to this clone: Other DNA sequences in the same sample also yield this CDR3.

The CDR3 totals 14 residues. The V segment lost 3 bases and the J segment 7 bases; nucleotides outside the gene matches: 3. CDR1 is LGHNA, CDR2 YSLEER, per germline. The method was immunoSEQ multiplex PCR; TCRdb's version includes in-frame clones alone and lacks a portion of them. The sample shows hundreds of thousands of clones, 77% of them seen only once. This clonotype was sampled from a woman in her thirties or forties in good health. Some clones in this sample may be carry-over from other donors' samples. The rearrangement joins TRBV4-3 to TRBJ1-4, with TRBD1 matching 9 bases. Input material: PBMCs. The CDR3 nucleotides read TGCGCCAGCAGCCAGGACAGGGGCAGTGAAAAACTGTTTTTT. Its translation is CASSQDRGSEKLFF.